The 29 T cell receptor beta chains below were found in one sample sequenced in a study of identical twins. In TCRdb, the 5' RACE reads were re-called with MiXCR into one record per CDR3 protein. This table has under 450,000 distinct CDR3 sequences, roughly 20% appearing once. Sequenced material: naive T cells sorted from blood. Receptors were obtained from a man aged 45-65 years in good health.

The chain has TRBV27 and TRBJ2-1, with a tentative D call TRBD1 (8 bases). Germline V CDR1 and CDR2: MNHEY, SMNVEV (reference sequence). CDR3 length: 16 residues. Trimming left V 2 bases short and J 7 bases short, with 18 bases between. CDR3 in amino acids: CASSLSGTGLVNEQFF. The CDR3 coding sequence is TGTGCCAGCAGTTTAAGCGGGACAGGATTAGTTAATGAGCAGTTCTTC.

The chain employs TRBV10-3 and TRBJ2-3; unclear D gene. V gave up 4 bases and J gave up 0 bases, with 5 bases separating them. The CDR3 spans 13 residues. Germline CDR1 and CDR2: ENHRY and SYGVKD. The CDR3 DNA reads TGTGCCATCAGTGGCACCAGCACAGATACGCAGTATTTT. Protein: CAISGTSTDTQYF.

This clonotype has just a few counts. The chain combines TRBV7-9 with TRBJ2-1; 7 bases line up with TRBD1. Unmatched junction bases numbered 4, after V lost 2 bases and J lost 6 bases. Germline loops: CDR1 SEHNR, CDR2 FQNEAQ (reference sequence). CDR3 length equals 14 residues. The CDR3 region has the DNA TGTGCCAGCAGCTTACGGGCAGGGGGCAATGAGCAGTTCTTC. Its translation is CASSLRAGGNEQFF.

The rearrangement links TRBV12-3 or TRBV12-4 to TRBJ2-5; 8 bases are shared with TRBD1. The CDR3 runs 14 residues. Trimming cost V 2 bases and J 5 bases; bases outside gene matches: 4. The CDR3 DNA follows: TGTGCCAGCAGTTTACCAGGGGGCCACGAGACCCAGTACTTC. This sequence encodes CASSLPGGHETQYF.

This clonotype came up many times. The chain combines TRBV20-1 with TRBJ2-2; 7 bases fit TRBD2. Trimming cost V 6 bases and J 0 bases; bases outside gene matches: 7. Germline values: CDR1 DFQATT, CDR2 SNEGSKA (reference sequence). This CDR3 comprises 15 residues. DNA of the CDR3: TGCAGTGCCTCAACTAGCGCTCCGAACACCGGGGAGCTGTTTTTT. Translated: CSASTSAPNTGELFF.

V gene TRBV4-3 combines with J gene TRBJ1-4; D is undetermined. Per germline, CDR1 LGHNA and CDR2 YSLEER. Trimming left V 2 bases short and J 3 bases short, with 13 bases between. The CDR3 loop spans 16 amino acids. This CDR3 is CASSQSGISANEKLFF. CDR3 DNA: TGCGCCAGCAGCCAATCGGGAATATCGGCTAATGAAAAACTGTTTTTT.

This clonotype was found many times. The chain joins TRBV11-2 to TRBJ2-2; 8 nucleotides match TRBD2. The ends lost 6 bases at V and 5 bases at J; junction bases unmatched: 17. This CDR3 is built from 18 residues. Germline assignment: CDR1 SGHAT and CDR2 FQNNGV. The CDR3 loop reads CASRTIAGRGKRTGELFF. For the CDR3, the DNA is TGTGCCAGCAGGACGATAGCGGGGCGAGGAAAACGGACCGGGGAGCTGTTTTTT.

The V gene is TRBV15, the J gene TRBJ1-2; D call uncertain. V lost 3 bases to trimming and J lost 0 bases, with 11 bases between them. This CDR3 is 15 amino acids long. Germline loops: CDR1 LNHNV, CDR2 YYDKDF (reference sequence). The chain's CDR3 is CATSSYLGSNYGYTF. The CDR3 bases are TGTGCCACCAGCAGCTATCTAGGGTCTAACTATGGCTACACCTTC.

At least ten counts were recorded for this clonotype. The chain couples TRBV4-3 to TRBJ1-1, with D possibly matching TRBD1 (6 bases). Trimming cost V 2 bases and J 5 bases, with 12 bases left between them. The CDR3 is 14 amino acids. Germline values: CDR1 LGHNA, CDR2 YSLEER. Here the CDR3 DNA reads TGCGCCAGCAGCCAATCTAGGACAGTAACTGAAGCTTTCTTT. It yields the protein CASSQSRTVTEAFF.

This clonotype was seen just once. The CDR3 is CASRLQGSNEQYF. CDR3 nucleotide sequence: TGTGCCAGCCGATTACAGGGGTCGAACGAGCAGTACTTC. The rearrangement uses TRBV27 and TRBJ2-7, with 7 bases fitting TRBD1. Losses at the gene ends were 8 bases for V and 5 bases for J; bases not matched to a gene: 9. CDR1 is MNHEY, CDR2 SMNVEV, per germline (reference sequence). The CDR3 contains 13 residues.

DNA for the CDR3: TGCGCCAGCAGCCAAGAGGGTCGGATGATCACAGATACGCAGTATTTT. Encoded protein: CASSQEGRMITDTQYF. This sequence joins TRBV4-3 and TRBJ2-3; D is ambiguous. CDR1 and CDR2 (germline): LGHNA, YSLEER. The CDR3 totals 16 residues. With 0 bases removed from V and 2 bases from J, the gap between germline ends came to 12 bases.

This clonotype was observed a few times. This rearrangement joins TRBV12-3 or TRBV12-4 to TRBJ2-7; D may correspond to TRBD1 or TRBD2 (5 bases each). The CDR3 consists of 14 residues. The V gene lost 6 bases and the J gene lost 6 bases, with 18 bases spanning the gap. The CDR3 is CASSSWGYGSEQYF. The CDR3 DNA sequence: TGTGCCAGCAGCTCATGGGGGTATGGTTCCGAGCAGTACTTC.

The rearrangement uses TRBV4-3 and TRBJ2-5; TRBD1 aligns across 7 bases. The CDR3 is 16 residues long. Germline V gene lookup returns CDR1 LGHNA and CDR2 YSLEER. Trimming removed 1 base from V and 5 bases from J; junction bases left unmatched: 10. CDR3 protein: CASSQGPGQVSETQYF. CDR3 bases: TGCGCCAGCAGCCAAGGCCCCGGACAGGTTTCGGAGACCCAGTACTTC.

This clonotype was recorded a few times. The rearrangement uses TRBV6-5 and TRBJ1-2; no clear D. Trimming shortened V by 6 bases and J by 2 bases, and 7 bases separated the two germline ends. The CDR3 has 12 amino acids. Looked up from germline, CDR1 is MNHEY and CDR2 is SVGAGI. DNA of the CDR3: TGTGCCAGCAGAACTTCAAACTATGGCTACACCTTC. Amino acid sequence: CASRTSNYGYTF.

The chain has TRBV5-6 and TRBJ2-2; TRBD1 matches at 7 bases. This CDR3 has 17 residues. Trimming took 0 bases from V and 4 from J; bases not matched to a gene: 9. Germline CDR1 and CDR2: SGHDT and YYEEEE. The CDR3 sequence: CASSLVEGARGTGELFF. The CDR3 DNA follows: TGTGCCAGCAGCTTGGTTGAGGGGGCCCGAGGCACCGGGGAGCTGTTTTTT.

This clonotype occurred many times. The chain employs TRBV5-1 and TRBJ1-2; possibly TRBD1 for D (5 bases). This CDR3 comprises 14 residues. The germline gives CDR1 SGHRS, CDR2 YFSETQ. V was shortened by 0 bases and J by 6 bases, with 12 bases between the two germline ends. CDR3 nucleotide sequence: TGCGCCAGCAGCTTGGGGACAAATATTGATGGCTACACCTTC. It encodes CASSLGTNIDGYTF.

The chain employs TRBV7-9 and TRBJ2-1; tentatively, D is TRBD1 (5 bases). Germline V gives CDR1 SEHNR, CDR2 FQNEAQ (reference sequence). The CDR3 sequence is 13 residues long. Trimming cost V 2 bases and J 7 bases, with 9 bases left between them. CDR3 DNA: TGTGCCAGCAGCTTAAGCCCAGGGAATGAGCAGTTCTTC. Translated, it gives CASSLSPGNEQFF.

The table lists this clonotype with a few counts. The gene calls are TRBV12-3 or TRBV12-4 and TRBJ1-5; D not certain. This CDR3 contains 13 residues. V gave up 3 bases and J gave up 6 bases, with 9 bases separating them. The CDR3 here is CASSFIEGQPQHF. In DNA form, the CDR3 reads TGTGCCAGCAGTTTCATAGAGGGTCAGCCCCAGCATTTT.

This clonotype was recorded at least ten times. This chain links TRBV6-2 or TRBV6-3 with TRBJ2-7, with TRBD2 matching over 8 bases. Germline V gene lookup returns CDR1 MNHEY and CDR2 SVGEGT. After removal of 6 bases from V and 7 bases from J, the junction contained 17 bases not matched to a gene. The CDR3 is made up of 16 amino acids. The CDR3 sequence is CASSLSLRGGTGEQYF. In DNA, the CDR3 is TGTGCCAGCAGCCTCTCCCTTCGGGGGGGAACCGGTGAGCAGTACTTC.

This clonotype was observed a few times. The rearrangement links TRBV4-1 to TRBJ2-3, with 7 bases identical to TRBD1. The CDR3 extends over 17 amino acids. The J segment lost 4 bases and the V segment lost 1 base, leaving 11 bases of the junction unmatched. The germline V gene has CDR1 MGHRA and CDR2 YSYEKL. For the CDR3, the DNA is TGCGCCAGCAGCCAAGTAGGTGGACAGGTCGGGGCAGATACGCAGTATTTT. Its translation: CASSQVGGQVGADTQYF.

The chain is built from TRBV24-1 and TRBJ1-3; D uncertain. Germline V gives CDR1 KGHDR, CDR2 SFDVKD. The V end lost 5 bases, the J end lost 2 bases, and 9 bases lay between the germline ends. This CDR3 is built from 14 residues. This chain's CDR3 is CATSAGEPGNTIYF. CDR3 nucleotide sequence: TGTGCCACCAGTGCCGGTGAGCCTGGAAACACCATATATTTT.

This clonotype was detected only a few times. V and J are TRBV19 and TRBJ2-7; a weak D match, TRBD2 (6 bases). The V end was cut by 3 bases, the J end by 9 bases, with 21 bases between. CDR3 size: 15 residues. CDR1 and CDR2 (germline): LNHDA, SQIVND (reference sequence). For the CDR3, the DNA is TGTGCCAGTAGTATCGGAGGGACTCGAGGCGTAGGGCAGTACTTC. This encodes CASSIGGTRGVGQYF.

At least ten counts were recorded for this clonotype. The DNA for the CDR3 is TGTGCCAGCACTCGGGGGCTGGGCAATGAGCAGTTCTTC. The encoded protein is CASTRGLGNEQFF. This chain joins TRBV12-3 or TRBV12-4 and TRBJ2-1; tentatively, D is TRBD1 or TRBD2 (6 bases each). The germline V and J ends were trimmed by 7 bases and 6 bases, with 13 bases remaining between them. The CDR3 is 13 residues long.

This clonotype was seen at least ten times. The rearrangement joins TRBV4-3 to TRBJ2-1, with a tentative D call TRBD2 (6 bases). The CDR3 is 15 amino acids. V was cut by 4 bases and J by 2 bases, with 12 bases left in between. From germline, CDR1 is LGHNA and CDR2 YSLEER. The CDR3 nucleotides are TGCGCCAGCAGCCCGACCAGGGAGGCCTACAATGAGCAGTTCTTC. Translated, it gives CASSPTREAYNEQFF.

This clonotype was seen a handful of times. The chain couples TRBV12-3 or TRBV12-4 to TRBJ1-2, with D hard to call. The CDR3 extends over 14 amino acids. Between the trimmed V and J ends, which lost 6 bases and 7 bases, there was a span of 18 bases. DNA of the CDR3: TGTGCCAGCAGCCAGGACGGTGGGTCTCCTGGCTACACCTTC. Translation gives CASSQDGGSPGYTF.

The V call is TRBV6-1, the J call TRBJ1-1; a possible D gene is TRBD1 (6 bases). Germline V lookup: CDR1 MNHNS, CDR2 SASEGT. This CDR3 contains 15 residues. Trimming removed 4 bases at V and 1 base at J, with 13 bases between. For the CDR3, the DNA is TGTGCCAGCAGTGGTGACAGGAGACGGAACACTGAAGCTTTCTTT. It translates to CASSGDRRRNTEAFF.

This clonotype was seen many times. The chain uses TRBV27 and TRBJ2-3; D might be TRBD1 (6 bases). The V end was cut by 1 base, the J end by 3 bases, with 11 bases between. The germline gives CDR1 MNHEY, CDR2 SMNVEV (reference sequence). The CDR3 contains 15 residues. The CDR3: CASSLLPGATDTQYF. CDR3 coding DNA: TGTGCCAGCAGTTTATTACCAGGGGCGACAGATACGCAGTATTTT.

This clonotype was recorded many times. The J gene is TRBJ2-3, the V gene TRBV5-1; TRBD2 matches 11 bases. The germline V gene has CDR1 SGHRS and CDR2 YFSETQ. The CDR3 spans 14 residues. V dropped 4 bases and J dropped 6; count of bases not matched to a gene: 4. The CDR3 here is CASSKLAGEDTQYF. CDR3 DNA: TGCGCCAGCAGCAAACTAGCGGGAGAGGATACGCAGTATTTT.

This clonotype showed up many times. The rearrangement joins TRBV5-1 to TRBJ2-5, with 10 positions matching TRBD2. The CDR3 is 18 residues long. Germline V gene lookup returns CDR1 SGHRS and CDR2 YFSETQ. V shed 0 bases and J 7 bases; nucleotides not matched to a gene: 15. As DNA, the CDR3 is TGCGCCAGCAGCTTGGAACGGGCTAGCGGGAGCCATTTCGGGACCCAGTACTTC. Translated: CASSLERASGSHFGTQYF.